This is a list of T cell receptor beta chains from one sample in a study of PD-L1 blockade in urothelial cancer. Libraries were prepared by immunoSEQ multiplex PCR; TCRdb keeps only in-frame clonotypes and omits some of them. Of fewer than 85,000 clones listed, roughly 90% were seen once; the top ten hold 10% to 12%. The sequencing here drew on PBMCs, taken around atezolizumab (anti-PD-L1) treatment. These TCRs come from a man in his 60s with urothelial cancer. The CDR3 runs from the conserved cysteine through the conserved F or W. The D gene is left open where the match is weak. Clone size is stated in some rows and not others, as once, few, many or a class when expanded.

CASSVRGQGLGNQPQHF TGTGCCAGCAGCGTACGTGGACAGGGATTGGGCAATCAGCCCCAGCATTTT TRBD1 NA TRBJ1-5 TRBV9
CASSQQGLYEQYF TGTGCCAGCAGCCAACAGGGTTTGTACGAGCAGTACTTC NA NA TRBJ2-7 TRBV14
CASSMRTGNQPQHF TGTGCCAGTAGTATGAGGACAGGGAATCAGCCCCAGCATTTT TRBD1 NA TRBJ1-5 TRBV19
CASNRGGEAYEQYF TGTGCCAGCAACCGGGGGGGGGAAGCCTACGAGCAGTACTTC TRBD2 NA TRBJ2-7 TRBV6-6
CASFRARIQYF TGTGCCAGCTTCAGGGCGCGCATTCAGTACTTC NA few TRBJ2-4 TRBV6-1
CASEGRWSYEQYF TGTGCCAGCGAGGGGAGGTGGTCCTACGAGCAGTACTTC NA NA TRBJ2-7 TRBV25-1
CASSPAGSENTEAFF TGTGCCAGCTCACCGGCGGGTTCGGAGAACACTGAAGCTTTCTTT NA NA TRBJ1-1 TRBV18
CASSPSWLAQETQYF TGTGCCAGCAGTCCCTCTTGGCTAGCCCAAGAGACCCAGTACTTC NA NA TRBJ2-5 TRBV7-8
CASSHAGGNYGYTF TGTGCCAGCAGCCACGCTGGGGGGAACTATGGCTACACCTTC NA few TRBJ1-2 TRBV14
CASSLRAGGRDYGYTF TGTGCCAGCAGCTTAAGGGCAGGGGGCCGGGATTATGGCTACACCTTC TRBD1 NA TRBJ1-2 TRBV11-3
CASSKRGRGRPQHF TGTGCCAGCAGCAAAAGAGGCAGGGGGAGGCCCCAGCATTTT NA NA TRBJ1-5 TRBV21-1
CAWSPGGGGNQPQHF TGTGCCTGGAGCCCGGGGGGCGGGGGCAATCAGCCCCAGCATTTT NA NA TRBJ1-5 TRBV30
CASKAGTLADTQYF TGTGCCAGCAAGGCGGGGACTTTGGCAGATACGCAGTATTTT NA NA TRBJ2-3 TRBV6-5
CAWSPVRRGITDTQYF TGTGCCTGGAGTCCTGTAAGGCGGGGAATCACAGATACGCAGTATTTT NA NA TRBJ2-3 TRBV30
CASSPEGGGFSGANVLTF TGTGCCAGCAGCCCCGAGGGTGGAGGTTTCTCTGGGGCCAACGTCCTGACTTTC NA NA TRBJ2-6 TRBV5-5
CASSPALREETQYF TGCGCCAGCAGCCCGGCCCTGCGGGAGGAGACCCAGTACTTC TRBD2 NA TRBJ2-5 TRBV5-1
CASSSDSSLGTGELFF TGTGCCAGCAGTTCCGATAGTAGCTTGGGCACCGGGGAGCTGTTTTTT NA once TRBJ2-2 TRBV7-2
CASSLLLAGAYEQYF TGTGCCAGCAGCTTATTACTAGCGGGGGCCTACGAGCAGTACTTC TRBD2 NA TRBJ2-7 TRBV7-9
CATKSGIVTDTQYF TGTGCCACCAAGAGCGGGATTGTCACAGATACGCAGTATTTT TRBD2 NA TRBJ2-3 TRBV7-8
CASSNSGHKYQETQYF TGTGCCAGCAGTAACTCTGGCCACAAGTACCAAGAGACCCAGTACTTC NA NA TRBJ2-5 TRBV6-6
CASSFRDSSYNEQFF TGTGCCAGCAGCTTCAGAGACAGCTCCTACAATGAGCAGTTCTTC NA NA TRBJ2-1 TRBV7-9
CASTLIAGGRGEQFF TGTGCCAGTACTCTAATAGCGGGAGGCCGGGGTGAGCAGTTCTTC TRBD2 once TRBJ2-1 TRBV19
CASSDSTSGGADTQYF TGTGCCAGCAGTGACTCGACTAGCGGGGGCGCAGATACGCAGTATTTT TRBD2 NA TRBJ2-3 TRBV6-4
CASSLGRYRVSGNQPQHF TGTGCCAGCAGCTTGGGCAGATACAGGGTCAGCGGCAATCAGCCCCAGCATTTT NA NA TRBJ1-5 TRBV5-6
CASSIARETDTQYF TGTGCCAGCAGTATCGCGCGGGAGACTGATACGCAGTATTTT TRBD2 NA TRBJ2-3 TRBV28
CASSLGRGRDGTDTQYF TGTGCCAGCAGCTTGGGGAGGGGCAGGGACGGCACAGATACGCAGTATTTT NA NA TRBJ2-3 TRBV5-5
CASSQESTGGNGANVLTF TGCGCCAGCAGCCAAGAATCTACAGGGGGCAATGGGGCCAACGTCCTGACTTTC TRBD1 NA TRBJ2-6 TRBV4-1
CASSSINTIYF TGTGCCAGCAGCTCTATTAACACCATATATTTT NA few TRBJ1-3 TRBV11-2
CASSQEGTSGTDTQYF TGCGCCAGCAGCCAAGAGGGGACATCTGGGACAGATACGCAGTATTTT NA NA TRBJ2-3 TRBV4-1
CASSLYLGQGYEQYF TGTGCCAGCAGTTTATACTTGGGACAGGGCTACGAGCAGTACTTC TRBD1 NA TRBJ2-7 TRBV27
CASSQDMWASDTQYF TGTGCCAGCAGCCAAGATATGTGGGCTTCAGATACGCAGTATTTT NA NA TRBJ2-3 TRBV4-2
CAISADRPTSYGYTF TGTGCCATCAGTGCCGACAGGCCGACTTCCTATGGCTACACCTTC NA NA TRBJ1-2 TRBV10-3
CASMGLAGTSNTGELFF TGTGCCAGCATGGGACTAGCGGGGACCTCGAACACCGGGGAGCTGTTTTTT TRBD2 NA TRBJ2-2 TRBV28
CASSLAGRGREQYF TGTGCCAGCAGCTTAGCTGGCAGGGGACGCGAGCAGTACTTC NA NA TRBJ2-7 TRBV7-9
CASSELNEKLFF TGTGCCAGCAGTGAACTAAATGAAAAACTGTTTTTT NA NA TRBJ1-4 TRBV2
CASRDRGNQPQHF TGTGCCAGCCGGGACAGAGGCAATCAGCCCCAGCATTTT TRBD1 NA TRBJ1-5 TRBV6-5
CASSSDRAYIGYTF TGTGCCAGCAGTTCGGACAGGGCGTATATTGGCTACACCTTC TRBD1 NA TRBJ1-2 TRBV2
CASSLSGGSGNTIYF TGCGCCAGCAGCCTTAGCGGCGGCTCTGGAAACACCATATATTTT NA NA TRBJ1-3 TRBV5-1
CASSEAPVSTRGFFYEQYF TGTGCCAGCAGTGAAGCGCCCGTTAGTACCAGGGGGTTCTTCTACGAGCAGTACTTC TRBD1 NA TRBJ2-7 TRBV6-1
CASSLDRDSYNEQFF TGTGCCAGCAGCTTAGATCGGGACTCCTACAATGAGCAGTTCTTC NA NA TRBJ2-1 TRBV11-3
CASSSESAGGYEQYF TGTGCCAGCAGTAGTGAATCGGCAGGGGGCTACGAGCAGTACTTC TRBD1 NA TRBJ2-7 TRBV6-6
CAIMDTAYEQYF TGTGCCATCATGGACACTGCCTACGAGCAGTACTTC NA NA TRBJ2-7 TRBV10-3
CASSQVPSDGLGVGGYTF TGCGCCAGCAGCCAAGTTCCTTCAGACGGCCTGGGCGTCGGTGGCTACACCTTC NA NA TRBJ1-2 TRBV4-1
CASSSGTGRTDTQYF TGTGCCAGCAGCTCTGGGACAGGGAGGACAGATACGCAGTATTTT TRBD1 NA TRBJ2-3 TRBV11-3
CASSRNRGAFSPLHF TGTGCCAGCAGCCGCAACAGGGGGGCCTTTTCACCCCTCCACTTT TRBD1 NA TRBJ1-6 TRBV27
CASSPDGSANYGYTF TGTGCCAGCAGCCCCGACGGCAGCGCCAACTATGGCTACACCTTC NA few TRBJ1-2 TRBV7-9
CASSYGRGTNTGELFF TGTGCCAGCAGTTACGGGCGGGGGACGAACACCGGGGAGCTGTTTTTT TRBD2 once TRBJ2-2 TRBV6-5